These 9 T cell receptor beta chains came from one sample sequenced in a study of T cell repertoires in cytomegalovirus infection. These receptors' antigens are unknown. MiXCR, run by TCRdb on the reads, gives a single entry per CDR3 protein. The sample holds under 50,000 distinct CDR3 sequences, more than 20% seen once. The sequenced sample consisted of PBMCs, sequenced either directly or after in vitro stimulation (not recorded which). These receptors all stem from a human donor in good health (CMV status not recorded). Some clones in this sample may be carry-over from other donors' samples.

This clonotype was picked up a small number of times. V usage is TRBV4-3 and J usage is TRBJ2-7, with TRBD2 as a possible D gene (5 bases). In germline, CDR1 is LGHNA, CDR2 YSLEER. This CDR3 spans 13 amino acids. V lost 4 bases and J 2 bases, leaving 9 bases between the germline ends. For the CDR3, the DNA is TGCGCCAGCAGCCGCAGGACTGCCTACGAGCAGTACTTC. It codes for CASSRRTAYEQYF.

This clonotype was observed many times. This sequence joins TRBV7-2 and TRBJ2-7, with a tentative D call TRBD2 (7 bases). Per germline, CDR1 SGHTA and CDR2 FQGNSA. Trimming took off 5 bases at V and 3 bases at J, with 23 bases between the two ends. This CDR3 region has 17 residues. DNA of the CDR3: TGTGCCAGCAGCCTAAGCGGACTAGGGGGTTCATACTACGAGCAGTACTTC. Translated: CASSLSGLGGSYYEQYF.

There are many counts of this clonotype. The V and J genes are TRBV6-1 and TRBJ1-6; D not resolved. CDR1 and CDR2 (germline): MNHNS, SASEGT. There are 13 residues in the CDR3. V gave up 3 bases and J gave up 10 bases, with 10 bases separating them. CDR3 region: CASSDLTGSPLHF. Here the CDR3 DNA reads TGTGCCAGCAGTGACTTGACGGGATCACCCCTCCACTTT.

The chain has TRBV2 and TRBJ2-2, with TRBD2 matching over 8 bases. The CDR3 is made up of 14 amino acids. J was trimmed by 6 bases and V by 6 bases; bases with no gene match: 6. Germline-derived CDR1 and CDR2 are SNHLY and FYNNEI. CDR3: CASRTGTSSGELFF. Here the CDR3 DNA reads TGTGCCAGCAGAACCGGGACTAGTTCCGGGGAGCTGTTTTTT.

The DNA for the CDR3 is TGCAGTGCTAGAGATCCGACTAGCGGGAGGAATGAGCAGTTCTTC. It translates to CSARDPTSGRNEQFF. V is TRBV20-1 and J is TRBJ2-1; 13 bases are shared with TRBD2. There are 15 residues in the CDR3. V was pared by 0 bases and J by 7 bases, with 3 bases of the junction left unmatched. Germline values: CDR1 DFQATT, CDR2 SNEGSKA (reference sequence).

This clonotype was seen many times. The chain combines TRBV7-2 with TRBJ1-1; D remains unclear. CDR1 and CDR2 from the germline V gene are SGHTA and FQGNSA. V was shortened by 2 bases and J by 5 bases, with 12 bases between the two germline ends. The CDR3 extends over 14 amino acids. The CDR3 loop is CASSLRWGSTEAFF. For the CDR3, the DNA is TGTGCCAGCAGCTTACGTTGGGGAAGTACTGAAGCTTTCTTT. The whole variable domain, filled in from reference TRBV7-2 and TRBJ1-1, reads GAGVSQSPSNKVTEKGKDVELRCDPISGHTALYWYRQSLGQGLEFLIYFQGNSAPDKSGLPSDRFSAERTGGSVSTLTIQRTQQEDSAVYLCASSLRWGSTEAFFGQGTRLTVV.

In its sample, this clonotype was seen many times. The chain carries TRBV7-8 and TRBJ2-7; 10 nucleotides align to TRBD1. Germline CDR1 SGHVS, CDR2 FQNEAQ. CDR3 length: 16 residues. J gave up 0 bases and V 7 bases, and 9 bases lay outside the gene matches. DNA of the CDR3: TGTGCCAGCACCTTTAGGCGGGACAGGGGCTCCTACGAGCAGTACTTC. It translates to CASTFRRDRGSYEQYF.

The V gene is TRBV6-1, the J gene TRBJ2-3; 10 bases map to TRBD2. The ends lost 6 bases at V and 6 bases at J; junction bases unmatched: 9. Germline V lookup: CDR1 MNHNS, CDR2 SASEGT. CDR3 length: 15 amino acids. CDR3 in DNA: TGTGCCAGCAGGAGTACCAGCGGGAGGGTCGATACGCAGTATTTT. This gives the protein CASRSTSGRVDTQYF.

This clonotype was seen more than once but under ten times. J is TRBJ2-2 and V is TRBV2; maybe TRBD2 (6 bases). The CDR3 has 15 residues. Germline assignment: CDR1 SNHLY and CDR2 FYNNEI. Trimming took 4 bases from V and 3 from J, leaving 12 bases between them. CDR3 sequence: CASSVRRAHTGELFF. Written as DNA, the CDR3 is TGTGCCAGCAGTGTTAGGAGGGCCCACACCGGGGAGCTGTTTTTT.